These 26 T cell receptor beta chains originate from one sample sequenced in a study of blood T cell repertoires in COVID-19. Sequencing used immunoSEQ multiplex PCR; TCRdb keeps in-frame clones, though not all of them. Here the sample spans some 150,000 clones, 65% to 85% being singletons. Sequenced sample: peripheral blood. The source is a woman at least 80 years old with acute or convalescent COVID-19.

The chain joins TRBV5-4 to TRBJ1-2, with D perhaps TRBD1 (5 bases). The V gene lost 0 bases and the J gene lost 3 bases, with 12 bases spanning the gap. The CDR3 covers 15 residues. CDR1 SGHNT and CDR2 YYREEE come from the germline V gene (reference sequence). The CDR3 sequence is CASSLGSTGDYGYTF. The CDR3 region has the DNA TGTGCCAGCAGCTTGGGGTCAACGGGGGACTATGGCTACACCTTC.

The V and J genes are TRBV23-1 and TRBJ2-7, with 9 bases identical to TRBD1. TRBV23-1 is classed as an ORF, of uncertain function. V was pared by 8 bases and J by 5 bases, with 7 bases of the junction left unmatched. This CDR3 is built from 13 residues. CDR3 DNA: TGCGCCAGCTCCGGGACAGGGAATGACGAGCAGTACTTC. Translated: CASSGTGNDEQYF.

This chain links TRBV6-5 with TRBJ1-1; TRBD1 is a possible D gene (5 bases). Per the germline V gene, CDR1 is MNHEY and CDR2 is SVGAGI. The germline V and J ends were trimmed by 6 bases and 0 bases, with 8 bases remaining between them. The length of the CDR3 is 13 residues. CDR3 nucleotides: TGTGCCAGCAGGACAGAAATGAACACTGAAGCTTTCTTT. It yields the protein CASRTEMNTEAFF.

The CDR3 nucleotides are TGTGCCAGCAGCTTGTGGGGGCGCGGTGAAGCTTTCTTT. It is translated as CASSLWGRGEAFF. The chain carries TRBV5-4 and TRBJ1-1, with TRBD1 as a possible D gene (6 bases). The CDR3 totals 13 residues. V shed 1 base and J shed 7 bases, with 11 bases lying between them. The germline V gene encodes CDR1 SGHNT and CDR2 YYREEE (reference sequence).

The chain joins TRBV28 to TRBJ1-5; 10 bases are shared with TRBD1. This CDR3 has 17 residues. Germline V gene sequence: CDR1 MDHEN, CDR2 SYDVKM. V was clipped by 3 bases and J by 3 bases; unmatched bases: 8. CDR3 region: CASSFFKDRGSNQPQHF. For the CDR3, the DNA is TGTGCCAGCAGTTTTTTCAAGGACAGGGGGTCCAATCAGCCCCAGCATTTT.

This sequence joins TRBV6-1 and TRBJ1-2; D remains unclear. With 1 base removed from V and 8 bases from J, the gap between germline ends came to 11 bases. CDR3 length: 13 amino acids. Germline lookup yields CDR1 MNHNS and CDR2 SASEGT. CDR3: CASSEGRGVGYTF. The CDR3 region has the DNA TGTGCCAGCAGTGAAGGTCGTGGAGTGGGCTACACCTTC.

The V and J genes are TRBV6-2 or TRBV6-3 and TRBJ2-7; tentatively, D is TRBD2 (5 bases). V gave up 0 bases and J gave up 3 bases, with 12 bases separating them. The germline V gene has CDR1 MNHEY and CDR2 SVGEGT. The CDR3 runs to 15 residues. CDR3 protein: CASSYSNRGDYEQYF. The CDR3 coding sequence is TGTGCCAGCAGTTACTCGAATCGGGGAGACTACGAGCAGTACTTC.

The chain links TRBV9 to TRBJ1-4; TRBD1 agrees at 9 bases. CDR3 length: 15 residues. Germline V gives CDR1 SGDLS, CDR2 YYNGEE. J gave up 14 bases and V 3 bases, and 14 bases lay outside the gene matches. CDR3 DNA: TGTGCCAGCAGCGACGGGACAGGGAGGCATCGCAGGCTGTTTTTT. Its protein product is CASSDGTGRHRRLFF.

This rearrangement joins TRBV12-5 to TRBJ1-1; the match to TRBD1 covers 9 bases. Germline loops: CDR1 LGHNT, CDR2 FRNRAP. CDR3 length equals 16 residues. J was trimmed by 4 bases and V by 2 bases; bases with no gene match: 8. The CDR3 loop reads CASGLIQGAVGTEAFF. CDR3 DNA sequence: TGTGCTAGTGGTTTGATACAGGGGGCGGTCGGCACTGAAGCTTTCTTT.

This chain uses TRBV30 with TRBJ1-2; unclear D gene. Germline assignment: CDR1 GTSNPN and CDR2 SVGIG (reference sequence). Trimming removed 2 bases at V and 7 bases at J, with 14 bases between. The CDR3 length is 13 residues. The CDR3 nucleotides read TGTGCCTGGAGTCGTACCTCGACGGGTGGCTACACCTTC. Amino acid sequence: CAWSRTSTGGYTF.

The gene calls are TRBV7-3 and TRBJ1-2; tentatively, D is TRBD1 (5 bases). The germline V and J ends were trimmed by 5 bases and 6 bases, with 16 bases remaining between them. Looked up from germline, CDR1 is SGHTA and CDR2 is FQGTGA. This CDR3 spans 14 amino acids. The CDR3 protein is CASSPRQLGDGYTF. In DNA, the CDR3 is TGTGCCAGCAGCCCGAGACAGCTTGGGGATGGCTACACCTTC.

The rearrangement uses TRBV5-1 and TRBJ2-3; D perhaps matches TRBD2 (6 bases). Trimming took 6 bases from V and 4 from J, leaving 18 bases between them. Germline CDR1 SGHRS, CDR2 YFSETQ. The CDR3 sequence is 15 residues long. Here the CDR3 DNA reads TGCGCCAGCACCCAAGACGGGGAGGTCTCAGATACGCAGTATTTT. The encoded protein is CASTQDGEVSDTQYF.

The chain recombines TRBV18 with TRBJ2-6; D perhaps matches TRBD1 (6 bases). This CDR3 region has 16 residues. Trimming took 6 bases from V and 0 from J, leaving 12 bases between them. Germline loops: CDR1 KGHSH, CDR2 LQKENI. CDR3 DNA: TGTGCCAGCTCCCTACAGGGCCTCTCTGGGGCCAACGTCCTGACTTTC. It encodes CASSLQGLSGANVLTF.

The gene calls are TRBV28 and TRBJ2-7, with D perhaps matching TRBD2 (6 bases). The germline V and J ends were trimmed by 8 bases and 4 bases, with 12 bases remaining between them. Looked up from germline, CDR1 is MDHEN and CDR2 is SYDVKM. The CDR3 totals 12 residues. DNA of the CDR3: TGTGCCAGCTTTGGGGGGAGATACGAGCAGTACTTC. Translation gives CASFGGRYEQYF.

Only one count was recorded for this clone. The chain employs TRBV5-4 and TRBJ1-2, with a weak D call TRBD1 (5 bases). CDR1 SGHNT and CDR2 YYREEE come from the germline V gene (reference sequence). This CDR3 region has 15 residues. The V end lost 4 bases, the J end lost 4 bases, and 17 bases lay between the germline ends. CDR3 nucleotide sequence: TGTGCCAGCAGCGACCCTCGTGGGGACTTCTATGGCTACACCTTC. Its translation is CASSDPRGDFYGYTF.

The V call is TRBV11-3, the J call TRBJ2-5; D is perhaps TRBD1 (6 bases). Looked up from germline, CDR1 is SGHNT and CDR2 is YENEEA. The CDR3 length is 14 residues. The germline V and J ends were trimmed by 4 bases and 5 bases, with 14 bases remaining between them. CDR3 DNA: TGTGCCAGCAGCTCGGACAGACCTGAGGAGACCCAGTACTTC. Translating it yields CASSSDRPEETQYF.

The V gene is TRBV7-9, the J gene TRBJ1-1, with a weak D call TRBD1 (5 bases). Germline V CDR1 and CDR2: SEHNR, FQNEAQ (reference sequence). The germline V and J ends were trimmed by 1 base and 5 bases, with 14 bases remaining between them. The length of the CDR3 is 15 residues. Here the CDR3 DNA reads TGTGCCAGCAGCTTAGGGGGCGGTTTGGCTACTGAAGCTTTCTTT. Protein: CASSLGGGLATEAFF.

The chain joins TRBV5-6 to TRBJ1-6; D gene uncertain. The CDR3 spans 15 residues. From germline, CDR1 is SGHDT and CDR2 YYEEEE. Trimming left V 5 bases short and J 0 bases short, with 9 bases between. CDR3: CASRRYSSYNSPLHF. As DNA, the CDR3 is TGTGCCAGCAGACGATATAGCTCCTATAATTCACCCCTCCACTTT.

CDR3 in amino acids: CASRHGDREISYEQYF. The CDR3 DNA reads TGTGCCAGCAGACACGGGGACAGGGAAATTTCCTACGAGCAGTACTTC. The chain joins TRBV5-4 to TRBJ2-7; 9 bases map to TRBD1. With 5 bases clipped from V and 1 base from J, the junction kept 10 bases outside the gene matches. The CDR3 is made up of 16 amino acids. CDR1 is SGHNT and CDR2 is YYREEE in the germline V gene (reference sequence).

This chain connects TRBV7-9 to TRBJ2-7, with D maybe TRBD1 (7 bases). V gave up 1 base and J gave up 7 bases, with 17 bases separating them. Germline lookup yields CDR1 SEHNR and CDR2 FQNEAQ (reference sequence). The CDR3 contains 15 residues. The CDR3 sequence is CASSLEGLAGGEQYF. As DNA, the CDR3 is TGTGCCAGCAGCTTAGAGGGACTGGCAGGGGGGGAGCAGTACTTC.

The chain carries TRBV18 and TRBJ2-4, with 13 bases matching TRBD2. CDR1 and CDR2 (germline): KGHSH, LQKENI. Unmatched junction bases numbered 10, after V lost 5 bases and J lost 0 bases. CDR3 length equals 19 residues. Written as DNA, the CDR3 is TGTGCCAGCTCATCCTGGACTAGCGGGGGACAACTAGCCAAAAACATTCAGTACTTC. This gives the protein CASSSWTSGGQLAKNIQYF.

V usage is TRBV15 and J usage is TRBJ2-7, with D perhaps TRBD1 (6 bases). CDR3 size: 14 residues. V was cut by 1 base and J by 1 base, with 8 bases left in between. Per the germline V gene, CDR1 is LNHNV and CDR2 is YYDKDF (reference sequence). CDR3 DNA sequence: TGTGCCACCAGCAGAGGGGGGACATCCTACGAGCAGTACTTC. Its translation: CATSRGGTSYEQYF. Using reference TRBV15 and TRBJ2-7 for the parts outside the CDR3, the full variable domain is DAMVIQNPRYQVTQFGKPVTLSCSQTLNHNVMYWYQQKSSQAPKLLFHYYDKDFNNEADTPDNFQSRRPNTSFCFLDIRSPGLGDTAMYLCATSRGGTSYEQYFGPGTRLTVT.

This chain links TRBV2 with TRBJ2-3; D is possibly TRBD1 (6 bases). Deletions cut 6 bases from V and 1 base from J, with 14 bases between. The V gene's germline CDR1 is SNHLY and CDR2 FYNNEI. The CDR3 extends over 15 amino acids. The CDR3 DNA is TGTGCCAGCAGAGTACAGGGTCTACGCACAGATACGCAGTATTTT. It codes for CASRVQGLRTDTQYF.

This chain connects TRBV19 to TRBJ2-2; D may be TRBD1 (6 bases). The CDR3 is 16 residues long. V dropped 3 bases and J dropped 4 bases, with 15 bases sitting between them. From germline, CDR1 is LNHDA and CDR2 SQIVND (reference sequence). The CDR3 region is CASSIFGTPSTGELFF. As DNA, the CDR3 is TGTGCCAGTAGTATCTTCGGGACACCTTCCACCGGGGAGCTGTTTTTT. The full variable domain, with the rest looked up from reference TRBV19 and TRBJ2-2, is DGGITQSPKYLFRKEGQNVTLSCEQNLNHDAMYWYRQDPGQGLRLIYYSQIVNDFQKGDIAEGYSVSREKKESFPLTVTSAQKNPTAFYLCASSIFGTPSTGELFFGEGSRLTVL.

V gene TRBV5-1 combines with J gene TRBJ1-2; TRBD1 matches 8 bases. Germline CDR1 SGHRS, CDR2 YFSETQ. V lost 0 bases, J lost 3 bases, and 1 base stayed unmatched. The CDR3 length is 14 residues. Here the CDR3 reads CASSLGQGHYGYTF. The CDR3 DNA is TGCGCCAGCAGCTTGGGACAGGGGCACTATGGCTACACCTTC.

In its sample, this clone was seen a few times. The chain recombines TRBV7-2 with TRBJ2-4; no clear D. The CDR3 has 13 residues. CDR1 is SGHTA, CDR2 FQGNSA, per germline. V was clipped by 8 bases and J by 6 bases, with 14 bases between them. For the CDR3, the DNA is TGTGCCAGCGGAAAGTCGACTGGAAACATTCAGTACTTC. As protein: CASGKSTGNIQYF.